The rows below give T cell receptor beta chains drawn from one sample of a study of T cell responses to AZD1222 COVID-19 vaccine. Assay used: immunoSEQ multiplex PCR; TCRdb lists only in-frame clones, some missing. Seen here are some 100,000 clones, around 91% observed once, and the top ten hold under 3%. The material was peripheral blood, obtained 28 days after the second AZD1222 dose. All receptors come from an adult who received the AZD1222 COVID-19 vaccine. Both conserved end residues are part of each CDR3. Each record gives: clone size, V gene, D gene, J gene, CDR3 protein, CDR3 DNA. The D gene is left open where the match is weak. Only some rows state a clone size, as once, few, many or a class for expanded clones.

NA	TRBV5-1	TRBD1	TRBJ2-7	CASSLTGGYEQYF	TGCGCCAGCAGCTTGACAGGGGGGTACGAGCAGTACTTC
NA	TRBV25-1	NA	TRBJ1-2	CASSDGNYGYTF	TGTGCCAGCAGTGACGGGAATTATGGCTACACCTTC
NA	TRBV13	NA	TRBJ2-1	CASSTRGTVNNEQFF	TGTGCCAGCAGCACCAGGGGGACTGTAAACAATGAGCAGTTCTTC
NA	TRBV2	NA	TRBJ2-7	CASSESPHRVIYEQYF	TGTGCCAGCAGTGAATCCCCTCATAGGGTTATCTACGAGCAGTACTTC
NA	TRBV7-9	TRBD1	TRBJ1-1	CASSLGRTGGTEAFF	TGTGCCAGCAGCTTAGGCCGGACAGGAGGCACTGAAGCTTTCTTT
once	TRBV7-9	NA	TRBJ1-2	CASSSGGTNYGYTF	TGTGCCAGCAGCTCGGGCGGGACTAACTATGGCTACACCTTC
NA	TRBV11-3	NA	TRBJ2-1	CASSLGSVWGNEQFF	TGTGCCAGCAGCTTAGGTAGTGTATGGGGCAATGAGCAGTTCTTC
NA	TRBV25-1	TRBD2	TRBJ2-2	CASSGSGLAGDTGELFF	TGTGCCAGCAGTGGGTCCGGACTAGCGGGAGACACCGGGGAGCTGTTTTTT
NA	TRBV4-1	TRBD1	TRBJ1-2	CASSQQDRDYGYTF	TGCGCCAGCAGCCAACAGGACAGGGACTATGGCTACACCTTC
once	TRBV3-1/TRBV3-2	NA	TRBJ1-3	CASSQGQATGNTIYF	TGTGCCAGCAGCCAAGGTCAGGCCACCGGAAACACCATATATTTT
NA	TRBV10-2	TRBD1	TRBJ1-4	CASRRQGGNEKLFF	TGCGCCAGCAGGAGACAGGGGGGGAATGAAAAACTGTTTTTT
NA	TRBV7-9	TRBD1	TRBJ1-4	CASSLDTGGSEKLFF	TGTGCCAGCAGCTTAGACACAGGGGGCAGTGAAAAACTGTTTTTT
NA	TRBV9	TRBD2	TRBJ2-7	CASSVSAGGSYEQYF	TGTGCCAGCAGCGTATCGGCGGGAGGTAGTTACGAGCAGTACTTC
NA	TRBV7-9	NA	TRBJ2-7	CASVKQGRTYEQYF	TGTGCCAGCGTCAAACAGGGGAGGACCTACGAGCAGTACTTC
NA	TRBV27	NA	TRBJ1-5	CASSLIGGPYSNQPQHF	TGTGCCAGCAGTCTCATAGGGGGGCCATATAGCAATCAGCCCCAGCATTTT
NA	TRBV29-1	NA	TRBJ2-1	CSVEGRRGTYNEQFF	TGCAGCGTTGAGGGTCGCAGGGGAACCTACAATGAGCAGTTCTTC